The sample holds a few counts of the clone carrying this T cell receptor beta chain. Its antigen is undetermined. Preparation of the TCRbeta library was carried out with unique molecular identifiers. Each CDR3 protein gets one entry after TCRdb re-called the PCR reads with MiXCR. The sample contains 450,000 to 700,000 distinct CDR3 sequences, approximately 30% of which appear only once. CDR1 and CDR2 (germline): SGHTA, FQGNSA. CDR3 size: 16 residues. V was pared by 3 bases and J by 1 base, with 3 bases of the junction left unmatched. The sample comes from a study of T-cell reconstitution after alpha-beta-depleted transplantation in children. Study observations and caveats: At one year after transplant, newly produced T cells mostly accounted for T-cell counts and diversity. Alpha-beta T cells present about two months after transplant were reported to originate from several hundred expanded graft clones.

Sequenced here: PBMCs, sampled before TCRalphabeta/CD19-depleted stem cell transplant. The receptor's source is a boy younger than two with Wiskott-Aldrich syndrome, due to receive a stem cell transplant. The chain links TRBV7-2 to TRBJ2-1, with 10 bases identical to TRBD2. The CDR3 is CASSFRSGRSYNEQFF. The CDR3 coding sequence is TGTGCCAGCAGCTTCCGTAGCGGGAGGTCCTACAATGAGCAGTTCTTC. Full variable domain (rest looked up from reference TRBV7-2 and TRBJ2-1): GAGVSQSPSNKVTEKGKDVELRCDPISGHTALYWYRQSLGQGLEFLIYFQGNSAPDKSGLPSDRFSAERTGGSVSTLTIQRTQQEDSAVYLCASSFRSGRSYNEQFFGPGTRLTVL.